The 12 T cell receptor beta chains given below trace back to one sample, sequenced in a study of fetal regulatory T cell absence and autoimmunity. TCRdb keeps only in-frame clones here, not all; method: immunoSEQ multiplex PCR. Among about 95,000 clones, 72% were seen once, and the ten largest hold 1.5% to 2.5%. The sample consisted of pancreas tissue. The receptors stem from a male donor with IPEX syndrome.

The chain combines TRBV19 with TRBJ1-6, with 10 bases that match TRBD1. The CDR3 spans 15 residues. V lost 7 bases, J lost 4 bases, and 4 bases stayed unmatched. Germline CDR1 reads LNHDA; CDR2 reads SQIVND (reference sequence). The CDR3 coding sequence is TGTGCCAGTACCGAGGACAGGGGGTATAATTCACCCCTCCACTTT. This sequence encodes CASTEDRGYNSPLHF.

This chain joins TRBV10-3 and TRBJ1-1; D possibly corresponds to TRBD1 (5 bases). The CDR3 runs to 14 residues. Germline values: CDR1 ENHRY, CDR2 SYGVKD. Trimming took off 3 bases at V and 2 bases at J, with 10 bases between the two ends. The DNA for the CDR3 is TGTGCCATCAGTGACGGGACGGCCAACACTGAAGCTTTCTTT. Amino acid sequence: CAISDGTANTEAFF.

The chain carries TRBV25-1 and TRBJ2-5; D is ambiguous. Germline V gene sequence: CDR1 MGHDK, CDR2 SYGVNS. The V end lost 10 bases, the J end lost 5 bases, and 2 bases lay between the germline ends. CDR3 size: 8 residues. DNA for the CDR3: TGTGCCAAGGAGACCCAGTACTTC. This gives the protein CAKETQYF.

This chain links TRBV7-9 with TRBJ1-4; the D is unclear. The CDR3 has 16 amino acids. V was clipped by 5 bases and J by 5 bases, with 18 bases between them. The germline CDR1 and CDR2 sequences are SEHNR and FQNEAQ (reference sequence). The CDR3 DNA is TGTGCCAGCAGCGGGCGACTCGGAGACCCGAATGAAAAACTGTTTTTT. This encodes CASSGRLGDPNEKLFF. The whole variable domain, remainder taken from reference TRBV7-9 and TRBJ1-4, is DTGVSQNPRHKITKRGQNVTFRCDPISEHNRLYWYRQTLGQGPEFLTYFQNEAQLEKSRLLSDRFSAERPKGSFSTLEIQRTEQGDSAMYLCASSGRLGDPNEKLFFGSGTQLSVL.

The rearrangement links TRBV5-6 to TRBJ1-2; 9 nucleotides agree with TRBD1. In germline, CDR1 is SGHDT, CDR2 YYEEEE. The CDR3 contains 13 residues. The ends lost 4 bases at V and 6 bases at J; junction bases unmatched: 4. The DNA for the CDR3 is TGTGCCAGCAGCGACAGGGGGATTAATGGCTACACCTTC. Amino acids: CASSDRGINGYTF.

This chain joins TRBV9 and TRBJ1-2, with TRBD1 matching 7 bases. The germline V gene has CDR1 SGDLS and CDR2 YYNGEE. Losses at the gene ends were 1 base for V and 2 bases for J; bases not matched to a gene: 17. This CDR3 comprises 19 residues. CDR3 nucleotide sequence: TGTGCCAGCAGCGTATTTGGGACAGCTGTAAGTGCCGCAAACTATGGCTACACCTTC. The encoded protein is CASSVFGTAVSAANYGYTF.

The V gene is TRBV10-2, the J gene TRBJ2-1; 13 bases match TRBD2. From germline, CDR1 is WSHSY and CDR2 SAAADI. The CDR3 is made up of 19 amino acids. V was clipped by 7 bases and J by 0 bases; unmatched bases: 12. CDR3 sequence: CASTGPGTSGASSYNEQFF. CDR3 sequence (DNA): TGCGCCAGCACCGGACCCGGGACTAGCGGGGCCAGCTCCTACAATGAGCAGTTCTTC.

This clone was detected once. The chain employs TRBV6-5 and TRBJ1-1; 8 bases fit TRBD1. V shed 5 bases, J shed 8 bases, and the junction held 10 bases outside the gene matches. The CDR3 covers 14 residues. Germline values: CDR1 MNHEY, CDR2 SVGAGI. The CDR3 region has the DNA TGTGCCAGCAGTCCCCCCATTCGGACAGGGGAAGCTTTCTTT. Its protein product is CASSPPIRTGEAFF.

CDR3 sequence: CASSLGGHEQYF. In nucleotides, the CDR3 is TGTGCCAGCAGTCTCGGTGGCCACGAGCAGTACTTC. This rearrangement joins TRBV6-1 to TRBJ2-7; unclear D gene. This CDR3 region has 12 residues. The V and J ends lost 5 bases and 5 bases respectively, with 10 bases between them. Germline V gene sequence: CDR1 MNHNS, CDR2 SASEGT.

This rearrangement joins TRBV5-1 to TRBJ2-2; 11 bases agree with TRBD2. The CDR3 spans 19 residues. Trimming cost V 4 bases and J 0 bases; bases outside gene matches: 11. Germline V gene sequence: CDR1 SGHRS, CDR2 YFSETQ. The CDR3 nucleotides read TGCGCCAGCAGCCTATTGAGCCTAGCGGGAGGCGCGAACACCGGGGAGCTGTTTTTT. Its translation: CASSLLSLAGGANTGELFF. The full variable domain, completed using reference TRBV5-1 and TRBJ2-2, is KAGVTQTPRYLIKTRGQQVTLSCSPISGHRSVSWYQQTPGQGLQFLFEYFSETQRNKGNFPGRFSGRQFSNSRSEMNVSTLELGDSALYLCASSLLSLAGGANTGELFFGEGSRLTVL.

The chain links TRBV27 to TRBJ2-3, with D unclear. Germline-derived CDR1 and CDR2 are MNHEY and SMNVEV (reference sequence). The CDR3 extends over 14 amino acids. Trimming shortened V by 6 bases and J by 2 bases, and 12 bases separated the two germline ends. The DNA for the CDR3 is TGTGCCAGCAGCCATGAAGGTGACACAGATACGCAGTATTTT. This sequence encodes CASSHEGDTDTQYF.

The chain links TRBV11-2 to TRBJ1-3; D gene unclear. V was pared by 6 bases and J by 0 bases, with 9 bases between. The CDR3 length is 14 residues. Germline CDR1 is SGHAT and CDR2 is FQNNGV. CDR3 loop: CASRPVFSGNTIYF. The CDR3 DNA sequence: TGTGCCAGCAGGCCCGTGTTCTCTGGAAACACCATATATTTT. Looking up the rest from reference TRBV11-2 and TRBJ1-3 gives the full variable domain: EAGVAQSPRYKIIEKRQSVAFWCNPISGHATLYWYQQILGQGPKLLIQFQNNGVVDDSQLPKDRFSAERLKGVDSTLKIQPAKLEDSAVYLCASRPVFSGNTIYFGEGSWLTVV.